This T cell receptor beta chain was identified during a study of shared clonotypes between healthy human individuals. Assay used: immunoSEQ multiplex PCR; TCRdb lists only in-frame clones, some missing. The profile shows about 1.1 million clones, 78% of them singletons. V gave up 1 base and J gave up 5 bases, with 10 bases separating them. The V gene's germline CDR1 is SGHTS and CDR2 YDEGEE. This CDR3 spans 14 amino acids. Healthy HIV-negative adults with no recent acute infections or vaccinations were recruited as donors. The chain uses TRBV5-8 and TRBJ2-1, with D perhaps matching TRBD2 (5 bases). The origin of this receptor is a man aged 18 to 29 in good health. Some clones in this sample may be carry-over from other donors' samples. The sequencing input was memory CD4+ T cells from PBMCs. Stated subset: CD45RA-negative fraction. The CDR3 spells CASSLTSVHNEQFF. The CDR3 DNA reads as TGTGCCAGCAGCTTGACTAGTGTCCACAATGAGCAGTTCTTC.